One sample yielded the 21 T cell receptor beta chains listed below, sequenced in a study of blood T cell repertoires in COVID-19. Here immunoSEQ multiplex PCR was the method, and the copy in TCRdb shows in-frame clones only, minus some. There are about 210,000 clones in the sample; 89% occur only once, and about 5% lies in the top ten. Material: peripheral blood. The receptors were gathered from a woman aged 40 to 50 with acute or convalescent COVID-19.

This chain links TRBV24-1 with TRBJ2-1; 8 bases are shared with TRBD2. V shed 4 bases and J 0 bases; nucleotides not matched to a gene: 4. Germline assignment: CDR1 KGHDR and CDR2 SFDVKD. The CDR3 runs to 16 residues. CDR3 residues: CATSDRGGYSYNEQFF. The CDR3 coding sequence is TGTGCCACCAGTGACCGCGGGGGGTACTCCTACAATGAGCAGTTCTTC.

This sequence joins TRBV18 and TRBJ1-1; 8 nucleotides line up with TRBD1. With 2 bases clipped from V and 2 bases from J, the junction kept 4 bases outside the gene matches. CDR3 size: 15 residues. CDR1 and CDR2 (germline): KGHSH, LQKENI. The DNA for the CDR3 is TGTGCCAGCTCACCAAAGGACAGGGTTAACACTGAAGCTTTCTTT. Amino acids: CASSPKDRVNTEAFF.

The sample holds a few counts of this clone. V gene TRBV5-4 combines with J gene TRBJ1-2; perhaps TRBD1 as D (5 bases). This CDR3 contains 15 residues. The V end lost 7 bases, the J end lost 4 bases, and 20 bases lay between the germline ends. Germline CDR1 and CDR2: SGHNT and YYREEE (reference sequence). The CDR3 bases are TGTGCCAGCCGCAACCAGGGAATCAACCTCTATGGCTACACCTTC. This encodes CASRNQGINLYGYTF.

The CDR3 loop is CASSPGTATGEQFF. For the CDR3, the DNA is TGTGCCAGCAGCCCAGGGACCGCGACAGGCGAGCAGTTCTTC. V usage is TRBV7-9 and J usage is TRBJ2-1, with a possible D match to TRBD1 (6 bases). V was cut by 5 bases and J by 10 bases, with 18 bases left in between. CDR1 is SEHNR, CDR2 FQNEAQ, per germline (reference sequence). The CDR3 is 14 amino acids.

A word on this clone: The identical CDR3 is also encoded by other nucleotide sequences in the sample. This chain uses TRBV18 with TRBJ1-3, with D possibly being TRBD1 (6 bases). V was shortened by 0 bases and J by 2 bases, with 8 bases between the two germline ends. Looked up from germline, CDR1 is KGHSH and CDR2 is LQKENI. The CDR3 is 15 amino acids. The chain's CDR3 is CASSPPAGAGNTIYF. For the CDR3, the DNA is TGTGCCAGCTCACCACCGGCAGGGGCTGGAAACACCATATATTTT.

The V call is TRBV6-2 or TRBV6-3, the J call TRBJ2-1; D perhaps matches TRBD2 (6 bases). V was cut by 5 bases and J by 10 bases, with 15 bases left in between. This CDR3 has 13 amino acids. Germline V gives CDR1 MNHEY, CDR2 SVGEGT. The CDR3 DNA is TGTGCCAGCAGTGACCCGGGACTCCCGGAGCAGTTCTTC. Amino acid sequence: CASSDPGLPEQFF.

The chain is built from TRBV29-1 and TRBJ2-5; D possibly corresponds to TRBD1 (6 bases). The germline gives CDR1 SQVTM, CDR2 ANQGSEA. This CDR3 spans 14 amino acids. Trimming took 2 bases from V and 9 from J, leaving 19 bases between them. DNA for the CDR3: TGCAGCGTTGAAAGCCTCAGCCGGGACAAGGCCCAGTACTTC. Protein sequence: CSVESLSRDKAQYF.

This clone was recorded only once. The chain employs TRBV30 and TRBJ1-6; weak D call: TRBD1 (6 bases). Trimming shortened V by 2 bases and J by 7 bases, and 12 bases separated the two germline ends. This CDR3 is built from 14 residues. Germline assignment: CDR1 GTSNPN and CDR2 SVGIG (reference sequence). The CDR3 spells CAWSTGHQNSPLHF. For the CDR3, the DNA is TGTGCCTGGAGTACGGGACACCAGAATTCACCCCTCCACTTT.

The rearrangement joins TRBV27 to TRBJ1-2, with 7 nucleotides matching TRBD1. Germline assignment: CDR1 MNHEY and CDR2 SMNVEV (reference sequence). The CDR3 totals 14 residues. V dropped 8 bases and J dropped 5; count of bases not matched to a gene: 11. CDR3 bases: TGTGCCAGCCGCCGCCAGGGGGTAGGGTATGGCTACACCTTC. Translating it yields CASRRQGVGYGYTF.

V gene TRBV19 combines with J gene TRBJ2-5, with D unclear. CDR1 and CDR2 from the germline V gene are LNHDA and SQIVND (reference sequence). The CDR3 length is 15 residues. Trimming removed 4 bases from V and 2 bases from J, with 14 bases in between. CDR3 residues: CASSNGNSNQETQYF. CDR3 nucleotides: TGTGCCAGTAGTAATGGAAACAGTAATCAAGAGACCCAGTACTTC. Full variable domain (rest looked up from reference TRBV19 and TRBJ2-5): DGGITQSPKYLFRKEGQNVTLSCEQNLNHDAMYWYRQDPGQGLRLIYYSQIVNDFQKGDIAEGYSVSREKKESFPLTVTSAQKNPTAFYLCASSNGNSNQETQYFGPGTRLLVL.

This clone has just a few counts. CDR3 DNA sequence: TGTGCCAGCAGAGAGCCAGGGGGCAATCAGCCCCAGCATTTT. It encodes CASREPGGNQPQHF. The rearrangement uses TRBV6-5 and TRBJ1-5; D is possibly TRBD1 (6 bases). The CDR3 is 14 amino acids. CDR1 and CDR2 from the germline V gene are MNHEY and SVGAGI. V lost 6 bases and J lost 2, with 11 bases in between.

In DNA, the CDR3 is TGTGCCAGCTCACCACCGGGGGGTCCCAATCAGCCCCAGCATTTT. This encodes CASSPPGGPNQPQHF. The rearrangement uses TRBV18 and TRBJ1-5, with D possibly TRBD1 on 5 matching bases. CDR3 size: 15 residues. Deletions cut 0 bases from V and 3 bases from J, with 9 bases between. The germline V gene has CDR1 KGHSH and CDR2 LQKENI. Looking up the rest from reference TRBV18 and TRBJ1-5 gives the full variable domain: NAGVMQNPRHLVRRRGQEARLRCSPMKGHSHVYWYRQLPEEGLKFMVYLQKENIIDESGMPKERFSAEFPKEGPSILRIQQVVRGDSAAYFCASSPPGGPNQPQHFGDGTRLSIL.

The chain joins TRBV18 to TRBJ1-4; D remains unclear. V lost 1 base to trimming and J lost 7 bases, with 13 bases between them. The CDR3 is made up of 15 amino acids. Germline CDR1 reads KGHSH; CDR2 reads LQKENI. CDR3 protein: CASSPRRADSEKLFF. The CDR3 DNA follows: TGTGCCAGCTCACCACGGCGGGCGGATAGTGAAAAACTGTTTTTT.

The chain has TRBV2 and TRBJ2-4, with 7 nucleotides matching TRBD2. CDR3 length: 14 residues. Germline CDR1 SNHLY, CDR2 FYNNEI. The trim removed 6 bases at V and 3 bases at J, leaving 5 bases unmatched. CDR3 in amino acids: CASSRGEDKNIQYF. DNA of the CDR3: TGTGCCAGCAGCCGGGGGGAGGACAAAAACATTCAGTACTTC.

The genes are TRBV5-1 and TRBJ1-5, with 10 nucleotides matching TRBD1. Germline assignment: CDR1 SGHRS and CDR2 YFSETQ. This CDR3 contains 16 residues. V dropped 5 bases and J dropped 9; count of bases not matched to a gene: 14. The CDR3 DNA reads TGCGCCAGCAGACCGACGCCGGGACAGGGGACGGGGCCCCAGCATTTT. It translates to CASRPTPGQGTGPQHF. Drawing the rest from reference TRBV5-1 and TRBJ1-5, the complete variable domain is KAGVTQTPRYLIKTRGQQVTLSCSPISGHRSVSWYQQTPGQGLQFLFEYFSETQRNKGNFPGRFSGRQFSNSRSEMNVSTLELGDSALYLCASRPTPGQGTGPQHFGDGTRLSIL.

V gene TRBV9 combines with J gene TRBJ2-1; 8 bases are shared with TRBD1. Germline V CDR1 and CDR2: SGDLS, YYNGEE. This CDR3 comprises 15 residues. The V segment lost 4 bases and the J segment 2 bases; nucleotides outside the gene matches: 5. CDR3 protein: CASSLDRGPYNEQFF. The DNA of the CDR3 is TGTGCCAGCAGCCTAGACAGGGGACCCTACAATGAGCAGTTCTTC.

The chain employs TRBV7-2 and TRBJ2-1; 12 nucleotides align to TRBD2. J was trimmed by 4 bases and V by 5 bases; bases with no gene match: 9. This CDR3 contains 17 residues. The germline V gene has CDR1 SGHTA and CDR2 FQGNSA. The CDR3 nucleotides are TGTGCCAGCAGCCCAACCCTAGCGGGGGGGCGTTACAATGAGCAGTTCTTC. Translation: CASSPTLAGGRYNEQFF.

The chain combines TRBV18 with TRBJ2-3; 7 bases are a match to TRBD2. There are 15 residues in the CDR3. V shed 6 bases, J shed 5 bases, and the junction held 11 bases outside the gene matches. Germline CDR1 is KGHSH and CDR2 is LQKENI. This chain's CDR3 is CASSPMGGSVDTQYF. CDR3 coding DNA: TGTGCCAGCTCCCCGATGGGAGGGAGCGTAGATACGCAGTATTTT.

V usage is TRBV10-3 and J usage is TRBJ1-1, with 7 bases identical to TRBD1. There are 14 residues in the CDR3. Trimming removed 5 bases from V and 0 bases from J; junction bases left unmatched: 3. Germline V gene sequence: CDR1 ENHRY, CDR2 SYGVKD. CDR3 in DNA: TGTGCCATCAGTCCGACAGGGATGAACACTGAAGCTTTCTTT. Encoded protein: CAISPTGMNTEAFF.

V is TRBV5-1 and J is TRBJ1-4, with 12 bases fitting TRBD1. V dropped 4 bases and J dropped 8; count of bases not matched to a gene: 3. This CDR3 is built from 14 residues. Germline V gene sequence: CDR1 SGHRS, CDR2 YFSETQ. In nucleotides, the CDR3 is TGCGCCAGCAGCGTGGGGACAGGGGGCGAAAAACTGTTTTTT. Translated, it gives CASSVGTGGEKLFF.

The chain uses TRBV10-1 and TRBJ2-3; TRBD2 agrees at 7 bases. Germline V gives CDR1 WNHNN, CDR2 SYGVQD (reference sequence). The ends lost 10 bases at V and 6 bases at J; junction bases unmatched: 22. This CDR3 is built from 17 residues. The CDR3 sequence is CATLCDSGRPLWDTQYF. CDR3 sequence (DNA): TGCGCCACCCTCTGTGATAGCGGGCGCCCTCTGTGGGATACGCAGTATTTT.